This paragraph covers one T cell receptor beta chain sequence. The sample belongs to a study of cytomegalovirus exposure and HLA in healthy donors. The primer mix had 60 Vbeta and 13 Jbeta primers. Only in-frame clones appear in the TCRdb table, and some are missing; sequencing was by immunoSEQ multiplex PCR. Reported are 100,000 to 150,000 clones; the ten largest clones contain 1.7%. Sequences were obtained from PBMCs. The source of this sequence is a man aged 18 to 29 in good health and CMV-seronegative.

The DNA of the CDR3 is TGTGCCAGCAGCTGGGGGACAGTCACAGATACGCAGTATTTT. Its protein is CASSWGTVTDTQYF. The chain is built from TRBV5-6 and TRBJ2-3; 7 nucleotides match TRBD1. CDR1 is SGHDT, CDR2 YYEEEE, per germline. The CDR3 sequence is 14 residues long. V gave up 3 bases and J gave up 2 bases; unmatched junction bases: 3.